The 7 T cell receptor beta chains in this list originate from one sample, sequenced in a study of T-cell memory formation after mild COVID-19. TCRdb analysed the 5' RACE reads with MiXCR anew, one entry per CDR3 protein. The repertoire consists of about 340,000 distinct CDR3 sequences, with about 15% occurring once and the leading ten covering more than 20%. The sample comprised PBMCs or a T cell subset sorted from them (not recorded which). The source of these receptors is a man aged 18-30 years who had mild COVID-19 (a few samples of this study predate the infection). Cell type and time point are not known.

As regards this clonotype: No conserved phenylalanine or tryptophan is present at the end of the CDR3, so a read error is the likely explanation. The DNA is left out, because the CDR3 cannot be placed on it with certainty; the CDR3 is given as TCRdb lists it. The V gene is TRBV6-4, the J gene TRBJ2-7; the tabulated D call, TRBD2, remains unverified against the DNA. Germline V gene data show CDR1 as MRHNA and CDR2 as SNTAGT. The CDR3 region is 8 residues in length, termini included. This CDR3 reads CASNPDGP.

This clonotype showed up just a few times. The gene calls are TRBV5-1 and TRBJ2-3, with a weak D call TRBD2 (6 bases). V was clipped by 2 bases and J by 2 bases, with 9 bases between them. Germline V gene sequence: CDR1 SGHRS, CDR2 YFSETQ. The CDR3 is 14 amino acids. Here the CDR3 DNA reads TGCGCCAGCAGCTTTGCGGGGCTCACAGATACGCAGTATTTT. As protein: CASSFAGLTDTQYF. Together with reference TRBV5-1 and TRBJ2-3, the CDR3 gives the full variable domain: KAGVTQTPRYLIKTRGQQVTLSCSPISGHRSVSWYQQTPGQGLQFLFEYFSETQRNKGNFPGRFSGRQFSNSRSEMNVSTLELGDSALYLCASSFAGLTDTQYFGPGTRLTVL.

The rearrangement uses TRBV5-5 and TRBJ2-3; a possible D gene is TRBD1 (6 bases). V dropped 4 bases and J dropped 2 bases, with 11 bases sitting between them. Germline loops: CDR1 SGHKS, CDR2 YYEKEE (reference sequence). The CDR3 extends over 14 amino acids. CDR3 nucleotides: TGTGCCAGCAGCCCCCGACAGGACACAGATACGCAGTATTTT. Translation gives CASSPRQDTDTQYF.

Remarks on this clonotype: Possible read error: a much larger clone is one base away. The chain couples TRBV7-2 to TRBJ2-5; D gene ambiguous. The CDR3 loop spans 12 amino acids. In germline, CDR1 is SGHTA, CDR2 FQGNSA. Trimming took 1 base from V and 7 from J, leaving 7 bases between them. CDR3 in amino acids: CASSLVRATQYF. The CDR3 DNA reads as TGTGCCAGCAGCTTAGTTCGAGCGACCCAGTACTTC.

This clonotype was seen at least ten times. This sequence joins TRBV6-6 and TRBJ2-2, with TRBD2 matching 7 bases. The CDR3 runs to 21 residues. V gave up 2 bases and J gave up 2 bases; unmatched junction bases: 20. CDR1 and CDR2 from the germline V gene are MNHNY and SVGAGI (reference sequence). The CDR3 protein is CASSYPMTSRIPESNTGELFF. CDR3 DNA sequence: TGTGCCAGCAGTTACCCAATGACTAGCCGGATACCAGAGTCCAACACCGGGGAGCTGTTTTTT.

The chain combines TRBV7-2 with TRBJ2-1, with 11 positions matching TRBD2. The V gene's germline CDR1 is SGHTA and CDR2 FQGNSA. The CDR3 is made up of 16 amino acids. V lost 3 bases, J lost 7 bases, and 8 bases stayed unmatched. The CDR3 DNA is TGTGCCAGCAGCTTCCTGTCTAGCGGGGGGAGGAATGAGCAGTTCTTC. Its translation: CASSFLSSGGRNEQFF.

The DNA for the CDR3 is TGTGCCAGCAGTGTTCTGGCGTCCGGGGAGCTGTTTTTT. Protein sequence: CASSVLASGELFF. The V gene is TRBV6-1, the J gene TRBJ2-2; D unresolved. The CDR3 spans 13 residues. The V and J ends lost 4 bases and 6 bases respectively, with 9 bases between them. In germline, CDR1 is MNHNS, CDR2 SASEGT.